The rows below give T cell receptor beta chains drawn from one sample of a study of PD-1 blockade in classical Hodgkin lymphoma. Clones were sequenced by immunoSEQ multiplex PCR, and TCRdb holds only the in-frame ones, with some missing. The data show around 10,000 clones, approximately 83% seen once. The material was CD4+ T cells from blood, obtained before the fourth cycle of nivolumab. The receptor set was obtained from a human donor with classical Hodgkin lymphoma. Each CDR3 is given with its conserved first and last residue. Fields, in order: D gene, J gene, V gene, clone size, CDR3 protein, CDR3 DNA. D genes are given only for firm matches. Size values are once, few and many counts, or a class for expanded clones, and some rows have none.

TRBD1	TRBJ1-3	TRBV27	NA	CASSRTGVGGNTIYF	TGTGCCAGCAGCCGGACAGGGGTGGGCGGAAACACCATATATTTT
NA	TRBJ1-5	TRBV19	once	CASTSGNQPQHF	TGTGCCAGTACCTCGGGCAATCAGCCCCAGCATTTT
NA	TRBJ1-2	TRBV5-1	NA	CASSFTETNYGYTF	TGCGCCAGCAGCTTCACGGAAACTAACTATGGCTACACCTTC
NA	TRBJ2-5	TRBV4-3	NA	CASSQETEETQYF	TGCGCCAGCAGCCAAGAGACTGAGGAGACCCAGTACTTC
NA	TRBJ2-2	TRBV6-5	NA	CASSYRAGRTGELFF	TGTGCCAGCAGTTACCGGGCAGGGCGAACCGGGGAGCTGTTTTTT
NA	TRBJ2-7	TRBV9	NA	CASSIRPDGEGEQYF	TGTGCCAGCAGCATCCGACCGGACGGAGAGGGCGAGCAGTACTTC
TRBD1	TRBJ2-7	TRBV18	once	CASSADRGLSYEQYF	TGTGCCAGCTCAGCCGACAGGGGGCTTTCCTACGAGCAGTACTTC
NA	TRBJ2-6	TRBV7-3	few	CASSLGDSGANVLTF	TGTGCCAGCAGCTTAGGGGATTCCGGGGCCAACGTCCTGACTTTC
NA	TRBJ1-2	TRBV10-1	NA	CASSESWDGYTF	TGCGCCAGCAGTGAGTCGTGGGATGGCTACACCTTC
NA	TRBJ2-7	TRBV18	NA	CASSPSRQGVYEQYF	TGTGCCAGCTCACCGAGCCGCCAGGGTGTCTACGAGCAGTACTTC
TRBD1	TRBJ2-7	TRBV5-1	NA	CASSTDRGALDEQYF	TGCGCCAGCAGCACCGACAGGGGGGCGCTGGACGAGCAGTACTTC
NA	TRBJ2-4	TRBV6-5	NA	CASWSGTIKNIQYF	TGTGCCAGCTGGAGCGGGACAATAAAAAACATTCAGTACTTC
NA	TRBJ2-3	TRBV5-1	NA	CASSVGTSTDTQYF	TGCGCCAGCAGCGTCGGGACTAGCACAGATACGCAGTATTTT